These T cell receptor beta chains were read from a single sample in a study of blood T cells in healthy people across ages. TCRdb reprocessed the 5' RACE reads with MiXCR, giving one entry per CDR3 protein. The profile shows roughly 730,000 distinct CDR3 sequences, more than 55% of them singletons. Sequencing input: blood. The receptors derive from a man aged 40-55 years in good health. The CDR3 runs from the conserved cysteine through the conserved F or W. The D gene is left open where the match is weak. Part of the rows lack a size; the others show once, few, many or a class for expanded clones.

CDR3 length	V gene	J gene	D gene	clone size	CDR3 protein	CDR3 DNA
16	TRBV2	TRBJ2-1	-	once	CASSDGLGLAYNEQFF	TGTGCCAGCAGTGACGGCTTGGGGTTAGCCTACAATGAGCAGTTCTTC
14	TRBV20-1	TRBJ2-1	-	-	CSASGRVFYNEQFF	TGCAGTGCTAGCGGGAGAGTCTTCTACAATGAGCAGTTCTTC
18	TRBV20-1	TRBJ1-5	TRBD1	-	CSATPGQGGPIGRQPQHF	TGCAGTGCTACCCCGGGACAGGGGGGACCCATCGGGCGTCAGCCCCAGCATTTT
17	TRBV21-1	TRBJ1-6	-	once	CASSQISAALGNSPLHF	TGTGCCAGCAGCCAAATTTCCGCCGCCTTGGGGAATTCACCCCTCCACTTT
14	TRBV7-2	TRBJ2-3	-	few	CASSLGRETDTQYF	TGTGCCAGCAGCTTAGGGCGGGAAACAGATACGCAGTATTTT
17	TRBV9	TRBJ2-7	TRBD2	few	CASSPQSLAGGFYEQYF	TGTGCCAGCAGCCCCCAATCACTAGCGGGAGGATTCTACGAGCAGTACTTC
18	TRBV20-1	TRBJ2-7	TRBD2	few	CSAREGLAGGSPPHEQYF	TGCAGTGCTAGAGAGGGACTAGCGGGAGGATCCCCCCCCCACGAGCAGTACTTC
12	TRBV20-1	TRBJ2-7	-	-	CSAPDGSYEQYF	TGCAGTGCGCCGGACGGGTCCTACGAGCAGTACTTC
12	TRBV28	TRBJ1-1	-	few	CASRSENTEAFF	TGTGCCAGCAGGTCGGAGAACACTGAAGCTTTCTTT
14	TRBV3-1	TRBJ2-7	-	-	CASSQASRYYEQYF	TGTGCCAGCAGCCAAGCTAGCAGATACTACGAGCAGTACTTC